This TCR beta chain came from a study of blood T cell repertoires in COVID-19. Study details: PBMCs, B-cell-depleted T cells, or T cells were the source of the cDNA or gDNA that made up the material.

Methods used by the authors: Reference gene primers were amplified, and this amplification served to estimate nucleated cell counts. Measured with immunoSEQ multiplex PCR; TCRdb has only the in-frame clones, and not every one. The V and J calls and clone size are taken from that table; D and trimming were inferred from the DNA. The sample shows approximately 310,000 clones, 75% to 90% of them seen only once. Self-reported history from a screening survey and questionnaire set each donor's cohort. Trimming removed 8 bases from V and 7 bases from J; junction bases left unmatched: 10. CDR1 and CDR2 from the germline V gene are GTSNPN and SVGIG (reference sequence). This CDR3 is 13 amino acids long.

This sequence originates from a woman aged 25 to 39 who had been exposed to COVID-19. The chain employs TRBV30 and TRBJ1-4; 7 positions agree with TRBD1. The material sequenced was PBMCs or T cells enriched from blood (not recorded which). The CDR3 DNA is TGTGCCACAAACAGGGGAGGAAGTGAAAAACTGTTTTTT. Amino acid sequence: CATNRGGSEKLFF.